This is a list of T cell receptor beta chains from one sample in a study of cytomegalovirus exposure and HLA in healthy donors. The protocol was immunoSEQ multiplex PCR, while the TCRdb copy is restricted to in-frame clones and leaves out a portion. The sample carries under 200,000 clones, less than 90% recorded once. Sequencing was done on a sample of PBMCs. Receptors were obtained from a woman in her twenties or thirties in good health and CMV-seronegative. The CDR3 runs from the conserved cysteine through the conserved F or W. The D gene is left open where the match is weak. Size is omitted from some rows. Given values are once, few, many or a class for expanded clones.

TRBD1 | TRBJ1-4 | NA | 13 | TRBV7-9 | CASSLTGDEKLFF | TGTGCCAGCAGCCTGACAGGGGATGAAAAACTGTTTTTT
TRBD2 | TRBJ2-2 | NA | 16 | TRBV7-9 | CASSPLRTSGVGELFF | TGTGCCAGCAGCCCATTAAGGACTAGCGGGGTCGGGGAGCTGTTTTTT
TRBD2 | TRBJ2-1 | NA | 20 | TRBV4-1 | CASSQDSLASGRAVVDEQFF | TGCGCCAGCAGCCAAGATTCTCTTGCTAGCGGGAGGGCCGTTGTCGATGAGCAGTTCTTC
NA | TRBJ1-6 | NA | 15 | TRBV4-3 | CASSREWGRDSPLHF | TGCGCCAGCAGCCGGGAGTGGGGGCGCGATTCACCCCTCCACTTT
TRBD1 | TRBJ1-2 | NA | 14 | TRBV19 | CASSRQGFPKGYTF | TGTGCCAGTAGCCGACAGGGGTTTCCGAAAGGCTACACCTTC
TRBD1 | TRBJ1-6 | NA | 19 | TRBV7-8 | CASSLEGTGLLKEDSPLHF | TGTGCCAGCAGCTTAGAAGGGACAGGGCTTCTCAAAGAAGATTCACCCCTCCACTTT
NA | TRBJ2-1 | NA | 15 | TRBV10-1 | CASSEAALGYNEQFF | TGCGCCAGCAGTGAGGCCGCCCTGGGGTACAATGAGCAGTTCTTC
NA | TRBJ1-6 | NA | 16 | TRBV21-1 | CASSKTGPWGNSPLHF | TGTGCCAGCAGCAAAACAGGGCCTTGGGGTAATTCACCCCTCCACTTT
TRBD2 | TRBJ2-3 | few | 17 | TRBV11-2 | CASSSLTSGGATDTQYF | TGTGCCAGCAGCTCCCTGACTAGCGGGGGCGCCACAGATACGCAGTATTTT
NA | TRBJ2-2 | NA | 15 | TRBV4-1 | CASSQEGRGTGELFF | TGCGCCAGCAGCCAAGAGGGCAGGGGTACCGGGGAGCTGTTTTTT
NA | TRBJ2-7 | NA | 15 | TRBV11-2 | CASSLRRDGPYEQYF | TGTGCCAGCAGCTTGAGAAGGGACGGACCCTACGAGCAGTACTTC
NA | TRBJ1-1 | NA | 15 | TRBV14 | CASSQDRYLGLQAFF | TGTGCCAGCAGCCAAGATCGTTACCTGGGGTTGCAAGCTTTCTTT
NA | TRBJ2-6 | NA | 14 | TRBV5-1 | CASSLDSGANVLTF | TGCGCCAGCAGCTTGGATTCTGGGGCCAACGTCCTGACTTTC
TRBD2 | TRBJ2-7 | NA | 14 | TRBV5-4 | CASSLGGRASEQYF | TGTGCCAGCAGCTTGGGCGGGAGGGCCTCCGAGCAGTACTTC
TRBD1 | TRBJ1-5 | NA | 15 | TRBV27 | CASSLGQGSGQPQHF | TGTGCCAGCAGTCTAGGACAGGGGTCGGGTCAGCCCCAGCATTTT
NA | TRBJ2-3 | NA | 15 | TRBV27 | CASSLGRIGTDTQYF | TGTGCCAGCAGTTTGGGACGGATAGGCACAGATACGCAGTATTTT
NA | TRBJ2-2 | NA | 17 | TRBV2 | CASSWDSGELVGGELFF | TGTGCCAGCAGTTGGGACTCAGGGGAGTTGGTTGGCGGGGAGCTGTTTTTT
TRBD2 | TRBJ2-3 | NA | 15 | TRBV2 | CASSATSGGGDTQYF | TGTGCCAGCAGTGCGACTAGCGGGGGGGGTGATACGCAGTATTTT
NA | TRBJ1-1 | NA | 13 | TRBV7-3 | CASSLTFLSEAFF | TGTGCCAGCAGCTTAACGTTTCTTTCCGAAGCTTTCTTT
NA | TRBJ2-2 | NA | 13 | TRBV28 | CASRGRATGELFF | TGTGCCAGCCGGGGCCGGGCCACCGGGGAGCTGTTTTTT
NA | TRBJ2-6 | NA | 14 | TRBV5-6 | CASSFGIGANVLTF | TGTGCCAGCAGCTTTGGGATTGGGGCCAACGTCCTGACTTTC
NA | TRBJ2-7 | NA | 12 | TRBV30 | CAWKEGSYEQYF | TGTGCCTGGAAAGAGGGATCCTACGAGCAGTACTTC
NA | TRBJ2-1 | NA | 15 | TRBV5-1 | CASSLAAGRLNEQFF | TGCGCCAGCAGCCTGGCCGCCGGGAGATTGAATGAGCAGTTCTTC
TRBD1 | TRBJ2-7 | NA | 14 | TRBV4-1 | CASSQRDRAHEQYF | TGCGCCAGCAGCCAGCGGGACAGGGCCCACGAGCAGTACTTC
NA | TRBJ1-5 | NA | 15 | TRBV2 | CASSDAGISNQPQHF | TGTGCCAGCAGTGATGCCGGGATTAGCAATCAGCCCCAGCATTTT
NA | TRBJ1-1 | NA | 14 | TRBV29-1 | CSVENRPWNTEAFF | TGCAGCGTTGAAAATCGTCCTTGGAACACTGAAGCTTTCTTT
NA | TRBJ2-2 | NA | 16 | TRBV5-1 | CASKEERGSNFGELFF | TGCGCCAGCAAGGAGGAGCGCGGGTCCAATTTCGGGGAGCTGTTTTTT
TRBD1 | TRBJ1-2 | NA | 17 | TRBV27 | CASSPLSGQGISYGYTF | TGTGCCAGCAGTCCTCTCTCGGGACAGGGGATCAGTTATGGCTACACCTTC
TRBD2 | TRBJ2-1 | NA | 14 | TRBV29-1 | CSVGLAGAIGEQFF | TGCAGCGTTGGACTAGCGGGAGCGATTGGGGAGCAGTTCTTC
NA | TRBJ2-7 | NA | 14 | TRBV4-1 | CASSQDRGSYEQYF | TGCGCCAGCAGCCAAGATAGGGGATCCTACGAGCAGTACTTC
NA | TRBJ1-3 | NA | 13 | TRBV6-5 | CASSWDTGNTIYF | TGTGCCAGCAGTTGGGACACTGGAAACACCATATATTTT
NA | TRBJ2-2 | NA | 19 | TRBV4-3 | CASSQVLGVRRWDTGELFF | TGCGCCAGCAGCCAAGTTCTTGGGGTACGGCGGTGGGACACCGGGGAGCTGTTTTTT
NA | TRBJ1-5 | NA | 14 | TRBV7-9 | CASSRVGDNQPQHF | TGTGCCAGCAGCCGCGTGGGAGACAATCAGCCCCAGCATTTT
NA | TRBJ2-7 | NA | 14 | TRBV2 | CASRGGRLRTEQYF | TGTGCCAGCAGGGGGGGGCGGCTCCGTACCGAGCAGTACTTC
NA | TRBJ2-7 | NA | 13 | TRBV11-2 | CASSLVPDYEQYF | TGTGCCAGCAGCTTAGTCCCGGACTACGAGCAGTACTTC